This TCR beta chain was observed in a study of PD-L1 blockade in urothelial cancer. Time point here: pretreatment peripheral blood. The CDR3 has 13 residues. CDR1 and CDR2 (germline): LNHDA, SQIVND (reference sequence). The V end lost 6 bases, the J end lost 8 bases, and 16 bases lay between the germline ends. The table lists this clone with a count of one. Sequenced by immunoSEQ multiplex PCR; TCRdb stores in-frame clones only, minus some. The data contain 54,000 or so clones, more than 75% of them singletons. This TCR came from a man between 45 and 60 years old with urothelial cancer. The genes are TRBV19 and TRBJ1-2; D is undetermined. The input for sequencing was PBMCs, taken around atezolizumab (anti-PD-L1) treatment. CDR3 loop: CASRINSGLGYTF. The CDR3 region has the DNA TGTGCCAGTAGGATAAACTCGGGGTTGGGCTACACCTTC.